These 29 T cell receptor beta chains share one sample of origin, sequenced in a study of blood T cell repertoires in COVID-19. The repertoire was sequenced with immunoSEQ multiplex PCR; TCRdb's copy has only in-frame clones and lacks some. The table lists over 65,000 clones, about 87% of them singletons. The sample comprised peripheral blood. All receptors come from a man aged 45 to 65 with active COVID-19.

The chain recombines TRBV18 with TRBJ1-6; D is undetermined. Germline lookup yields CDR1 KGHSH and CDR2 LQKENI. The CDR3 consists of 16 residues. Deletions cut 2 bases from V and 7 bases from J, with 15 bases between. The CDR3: CASSPTPADPNSPLHF. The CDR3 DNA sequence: TGTGCCAGCTCACCAACCCCGGCGGATCCGAATTCACCCCTCCACTTT. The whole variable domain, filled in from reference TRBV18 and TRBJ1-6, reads NAGVMQNPRHLVRRRGQEARLRCSPMKGHSHVYWYRQLPEEGLKFMVYLQKENIIDESGMPKERFSAEFPKEGPSILRIQQVVRGDSAAYFCASSPTPADPNSPLHFGNGTRLTVT.

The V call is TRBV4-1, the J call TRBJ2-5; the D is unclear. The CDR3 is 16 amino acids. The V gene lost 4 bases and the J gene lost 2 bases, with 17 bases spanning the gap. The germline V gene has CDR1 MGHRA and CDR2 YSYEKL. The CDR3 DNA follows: TGCGCCAGCAGCCCTGTTAGTAGTGTACGGCAAGAGACCCAGTACTTC. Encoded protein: CASSPVSSVRQETQYF.

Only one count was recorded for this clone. CDR3 nucleotides: TGTGCCAGCAGCCTGACCGGGACAGGGGCGAATTTGCCTCCCTACGAGCAGTACTTC. Translating it yields CASSLTGTGANLPPYEQYF. The rearrangement joins TRBV11-2 to TRBJ2-7; 10 bases match TRBD1. V lost 5 bases, J lost 2 bases, and 18 bases stayed unmatched. This CDR3 contains 19 residues. Looked up from germline, CDR1 is SGHAT and CDR2 is FQNNGV.

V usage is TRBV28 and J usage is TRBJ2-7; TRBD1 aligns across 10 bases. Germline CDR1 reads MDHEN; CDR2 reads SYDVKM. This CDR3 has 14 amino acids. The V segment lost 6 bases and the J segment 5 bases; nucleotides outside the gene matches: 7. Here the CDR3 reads CASRLGQGMNEQYF. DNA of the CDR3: TGTGCCAGCAGGCTGGGACAGGGGATGAACGAGCAGTACTTC.

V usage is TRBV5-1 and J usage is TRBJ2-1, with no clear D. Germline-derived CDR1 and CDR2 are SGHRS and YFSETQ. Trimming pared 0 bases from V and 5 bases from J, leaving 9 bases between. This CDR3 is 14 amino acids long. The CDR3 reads CASSLDYGDNEQFF. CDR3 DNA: TGCGCCAGCAGCTTGGACTACGGAGACAATGAGCAGTTCTTC.

The CDR3 here is CATSRLGSGDPYEQYF. The DNA of the CDR3 is TGTGCCACCAGCAGACTTGGGTCAGGCGATCCCTACGAGCAGTACTTC. This rearrangement joins TRBV15 to TRBJ2-7; no clear D gene. The CDR3 has 16 amino acids. Between the trimmed V and J ends, which lost 2 bases and 2 bases, there was a span of 16 bases. Germline V CDR1 and CDR2: LNHNV, YYDKDF (reference sequence). Supplemented by reference TRBV15 and TRBJ2-7, the full variable domain reads DAMVIQNPRYQVTQFGKPVTLSCSQTLNHNVMYWYQQKSSQAPKLLFHYYDKDFNNEADTPDNFQSRRPNTSFCFLDIRSPGLGDTAMYLCATSRLGSGDPYEQYFGPGTRLTVT.

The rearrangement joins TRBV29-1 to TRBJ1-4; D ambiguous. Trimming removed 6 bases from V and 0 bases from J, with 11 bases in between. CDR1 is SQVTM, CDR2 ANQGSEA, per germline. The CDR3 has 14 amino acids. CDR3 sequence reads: CSVKSRTTNEKLFF. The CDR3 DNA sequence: TGCAGCGTAAAGTCTAGGACAACTAATGAAAAACTGTTTTTT.

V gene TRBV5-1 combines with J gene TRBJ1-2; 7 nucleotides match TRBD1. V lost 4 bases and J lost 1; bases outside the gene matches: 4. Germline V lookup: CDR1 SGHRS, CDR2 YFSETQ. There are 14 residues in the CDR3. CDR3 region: CASSPDRNNYGYTF. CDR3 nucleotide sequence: TGCGCCAGCAGCCCGGACAGGAATAACTATGGCTACACCTTC.

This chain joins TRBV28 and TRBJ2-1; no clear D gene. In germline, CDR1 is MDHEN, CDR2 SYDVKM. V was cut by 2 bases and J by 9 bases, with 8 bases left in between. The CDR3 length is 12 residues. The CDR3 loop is CASSLQYTEQFF. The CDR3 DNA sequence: TGTGCCAGCAGTTTACAGTATACTGAGCAGTTCTTC.

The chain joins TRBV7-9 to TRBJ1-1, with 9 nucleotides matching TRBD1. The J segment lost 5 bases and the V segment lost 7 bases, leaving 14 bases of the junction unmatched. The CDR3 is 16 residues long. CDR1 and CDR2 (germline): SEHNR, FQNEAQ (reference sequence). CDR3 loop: CASTSMDRGRTTEAFF. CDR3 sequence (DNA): TGTGCCAGCACCTCCATGGACAGGGGACGAACGACTGAAGCTTTCTTT.

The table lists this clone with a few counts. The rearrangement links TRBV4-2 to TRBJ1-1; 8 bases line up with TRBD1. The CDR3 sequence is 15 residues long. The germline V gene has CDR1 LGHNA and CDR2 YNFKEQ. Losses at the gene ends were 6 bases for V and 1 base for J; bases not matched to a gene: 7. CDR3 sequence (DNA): TGTGCCAGCAGACCAAGTCAGGGGGCGAACACTGAAGCTTTCTTT. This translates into CASRPSQGANTEAFF.

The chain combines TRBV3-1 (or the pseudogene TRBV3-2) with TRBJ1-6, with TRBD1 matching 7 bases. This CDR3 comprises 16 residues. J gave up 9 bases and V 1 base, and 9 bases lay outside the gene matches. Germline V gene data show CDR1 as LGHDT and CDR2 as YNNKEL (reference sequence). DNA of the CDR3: TGTGCCAGCAGCCAAGGGTCGACAGGGCGGATTTCACCCCTCCACTTT. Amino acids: CASSQGSTGRISPLHF.

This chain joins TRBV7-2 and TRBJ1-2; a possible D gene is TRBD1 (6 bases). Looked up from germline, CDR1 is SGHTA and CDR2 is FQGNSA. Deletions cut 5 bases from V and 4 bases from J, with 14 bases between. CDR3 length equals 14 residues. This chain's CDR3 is CASSPVGTTYGYTF. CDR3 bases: TGTGCCAGCAGCCCCGTCGGGACAACCTATGGCTACACCTTC.

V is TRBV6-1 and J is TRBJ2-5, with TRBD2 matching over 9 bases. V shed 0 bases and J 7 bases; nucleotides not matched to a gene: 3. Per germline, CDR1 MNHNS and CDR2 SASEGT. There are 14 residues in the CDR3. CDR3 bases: TGTGCCAGCAGTGAAGCTGGTAGCGGGGGGACCCAGTACTTC. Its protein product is CASSEAGSGGTQYF.

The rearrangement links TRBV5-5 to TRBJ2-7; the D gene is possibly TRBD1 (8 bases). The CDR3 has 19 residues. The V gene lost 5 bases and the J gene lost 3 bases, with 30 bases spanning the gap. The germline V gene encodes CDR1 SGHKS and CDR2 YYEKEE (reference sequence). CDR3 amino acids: CASRPPPTGGGRLNYEQYF. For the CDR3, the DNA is TGTGCCAGCAGACCACCACCCACAGGGGGGGGGAGATTGAACTACGAGCAGTACTTC.

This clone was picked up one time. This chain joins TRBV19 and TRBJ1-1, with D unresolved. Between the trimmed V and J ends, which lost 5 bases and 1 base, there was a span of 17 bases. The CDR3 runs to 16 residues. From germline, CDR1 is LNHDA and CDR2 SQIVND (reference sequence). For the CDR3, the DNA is TGTGCCAGTAGTCCCAAGGATATGGGGAGGAACACTGAAGCTTTCTTT. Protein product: CASSPKDMGRNTEAFF.

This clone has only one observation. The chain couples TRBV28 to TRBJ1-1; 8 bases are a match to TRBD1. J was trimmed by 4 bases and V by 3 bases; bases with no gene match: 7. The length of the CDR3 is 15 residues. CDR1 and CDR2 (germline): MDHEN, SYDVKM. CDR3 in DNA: TGTGCCAGCAGTTTCTCGACAGGGGTGTCCACTGAAGCTTTCTTT. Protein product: CASSFSTGVSTEAFF.

In DNA, the CDR3 is TGTGCCAGCAGTTTCCGGGACAGCTATGGCTACACCTTC. Translating gives CASSFRDSYGYTF. The chain uses TRBV27 and TRBJ1-2, with TRBD1 matching 7 bases. V was clipped by 3 bases and J by 4 bases; unmatched bases: 2. CDR1 is MNHEY and CDR2 is SMNVEV in the germline V gene (reference sequence). The CDR3 consists of 13 residues.

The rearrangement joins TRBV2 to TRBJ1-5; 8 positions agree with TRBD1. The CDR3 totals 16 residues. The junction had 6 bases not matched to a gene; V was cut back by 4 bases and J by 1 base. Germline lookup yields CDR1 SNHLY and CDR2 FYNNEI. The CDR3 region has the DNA TGTGCCAGCAGTGTAGTCAGGGGGCCAAGCAATCAGCCCCAGCATTTT. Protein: CASSVVRGPSNQPQHF.

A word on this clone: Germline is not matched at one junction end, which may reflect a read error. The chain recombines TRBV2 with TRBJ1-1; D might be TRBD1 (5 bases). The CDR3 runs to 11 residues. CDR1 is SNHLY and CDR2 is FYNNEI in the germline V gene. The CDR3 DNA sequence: TGTGCCAGCAATGGCAGGGTTGAATCTTTCTTT. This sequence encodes CASNGRVESFF. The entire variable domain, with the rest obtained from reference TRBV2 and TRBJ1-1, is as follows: EPEVTQTPSHQVTQMGQEVILRCVPISNHLYFYWYRQILGQKVEFLVSFYNNEISEKSEIFDDQFSVERPDGSNFTLKIRSTKLEDSAMYFCASNGRVESFFGQGTRLTVV.

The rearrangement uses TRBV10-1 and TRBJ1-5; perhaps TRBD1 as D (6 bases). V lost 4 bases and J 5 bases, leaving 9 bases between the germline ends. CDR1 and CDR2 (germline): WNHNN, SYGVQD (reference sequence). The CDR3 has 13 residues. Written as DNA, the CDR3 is TGCGCCAGCAGTGCGGACAGTTATCAGCCCCAGCATTTT. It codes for CASSADSYQPQHF.

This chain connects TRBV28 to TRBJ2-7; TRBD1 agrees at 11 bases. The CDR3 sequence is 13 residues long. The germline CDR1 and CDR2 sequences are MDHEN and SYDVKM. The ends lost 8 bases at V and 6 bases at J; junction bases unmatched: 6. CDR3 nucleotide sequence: TGTGCCAGCGGTCGGGACAGGGGGTTCGAGCAGTACTTC. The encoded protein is CASGRDRGFEQYF.

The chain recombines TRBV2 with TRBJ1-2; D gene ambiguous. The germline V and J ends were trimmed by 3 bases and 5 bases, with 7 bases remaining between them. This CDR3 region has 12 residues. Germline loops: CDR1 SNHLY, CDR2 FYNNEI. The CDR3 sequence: CASSESTYGYTF. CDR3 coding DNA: TGTGCCAGCAGTGAGTCGACATATGGCTACACCTTC. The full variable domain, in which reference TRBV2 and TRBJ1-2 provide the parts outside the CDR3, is EPEVTQTPSHQVTQMGQEVILRCVPISNHLYFYWYRQILGQKVEFLVSFYNNEISEKSEIFDDQFSVERPDGSNFTLKIRSTKLEDSAMYFCASSESTYGYTFGSGTRLTVV.

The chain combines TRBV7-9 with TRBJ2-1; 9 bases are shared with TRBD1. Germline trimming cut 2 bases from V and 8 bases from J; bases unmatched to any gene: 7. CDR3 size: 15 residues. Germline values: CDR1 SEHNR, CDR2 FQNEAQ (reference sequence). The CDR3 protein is CASSLYGTGNDEQFF. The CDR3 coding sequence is TGTGCCAGCAGCTTATACGGGACAGGGAACGATGAGCAGTTCTTC.

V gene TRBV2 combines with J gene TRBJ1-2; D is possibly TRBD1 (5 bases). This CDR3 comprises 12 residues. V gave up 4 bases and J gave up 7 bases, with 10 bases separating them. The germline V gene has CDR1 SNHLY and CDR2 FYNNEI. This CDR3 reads CASSVEGAGYTF. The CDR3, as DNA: TGTGCCAGCAGTGTGGAAGGGGCTGGCTACACCTTC.

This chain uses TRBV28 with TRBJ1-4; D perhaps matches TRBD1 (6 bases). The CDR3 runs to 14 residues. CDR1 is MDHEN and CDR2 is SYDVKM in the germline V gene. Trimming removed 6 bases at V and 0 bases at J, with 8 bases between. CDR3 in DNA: TGTGCCAGCAGAGACAGGACAACTAATGAAAAACTGTTTTTT. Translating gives CASRDRTTNEKLFF.

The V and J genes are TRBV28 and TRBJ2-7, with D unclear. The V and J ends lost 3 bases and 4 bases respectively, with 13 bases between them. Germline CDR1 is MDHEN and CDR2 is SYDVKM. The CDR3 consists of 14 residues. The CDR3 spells CASSLGYHFYEQYF. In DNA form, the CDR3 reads TGTGCCAGCAGTTTGGGCTACCATTTTTACGAGCAGTACTTC.

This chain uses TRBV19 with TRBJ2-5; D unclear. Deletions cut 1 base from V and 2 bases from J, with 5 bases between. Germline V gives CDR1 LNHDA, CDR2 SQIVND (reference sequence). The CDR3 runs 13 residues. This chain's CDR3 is CASSIAFQETQYF. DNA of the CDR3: TGTGCCAGTAGTATAGCTTTTCAAGAGACCCAGTACTTC.

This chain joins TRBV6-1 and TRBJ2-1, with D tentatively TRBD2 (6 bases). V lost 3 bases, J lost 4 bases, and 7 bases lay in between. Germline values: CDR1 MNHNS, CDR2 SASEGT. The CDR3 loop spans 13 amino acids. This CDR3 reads CASSDRGYNEQFF. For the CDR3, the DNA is TGTGCCAGCAGTGATCGGGGGTACAATGAGCAGTTCTTC.